Shown below are 10 T cell receptor beta chains from a single sample sequenced in a study of regulatory T cells in long-lasting Graves disease. Library construction for TCR beta used iRepertoire HTBI primers and Arm-PCR of CDR3 regions. TCRdb recomputed calls from the multiplex PCR reads with MiXCR, one row per CDR3 protein. The repertoire holds hundreds of thousands of distinct CDR3 sequences, approximately 15% seen once, with roughly a tenth in the top ten. Time point denoted: newly diagnosed GD, antithyroid drugs for less than 3 months. Following extraction of RNA from PBMCs, that RNA was used to make the TCR library. These data were likewise used in another study, on T cells in Graves' hyperthyroidism and ophthalmopathy.

The sequencing used peripheral blood mononuclear cells (PBMCs), collected at new diagnosis, from a patient treated with antithyroid drugs. These receptors were taken from a man aged 25 to 40 with Graves disease.

A remark on this clonotype: This clone may be a read error of a much larger clone one base away. The chain is built from TRBV3-1 and TRBJ1-2; D remains ambiguous. The germline V gene has CDR1 LGHDT and CDR2 YNNKEL (reference sequence). Trimming stripped 0 bases from V and 6 bases from J, with 11 bases between. The CDR3 spans 14 residues. CDR3 loop: CASSQDQVVNGYTF. In DNA, the CDR3 is TGTGCCAGCAGCCAAGATCAGGTAGTAAATGGCTACACCTTC.

This clonotype was recorded only once. The chain couples TRBV9 to TRBJ1-1; D gene uncertain. Looked up from germline, CDR1 is SGDLS and CDR2 is YYNGEE. The V and J ends lost 4 bases and 2 bases respectively, with 12 bases between them. The CDR3 extends over 14 amino acids. The CDR3 coding sequence is TGTGCCAGCAGCCCATCGCAGATAAACACTGAAGCTTTCTTT. Its protein is CASSPSQINTEAFF.

This clonotype was observed at least ten times. The chain uses TRBV7-9 and TRBJ2-4; D gene uncertain. Germline V gene lookup returns CDR1 SEHNR and CDR2 FQNEAQ (reference sequence). V lost 4 bases and J 9 bases, leaving 16 bases between the germline ends. CDR3 length equals 14 residues. The CDR3, as DNA: TGTGCCAGCAGCTCGGGCCTCGCTCCGGGCATTCAGTACTTC. Encoded protein: CASSSGLAPGIQYF.

A single count supports this clonotype. Given a much more abundant clone one base away, this may be a read error. The chain recombines TRBV2 with TRBJ1-2, with 7 bases identical to TRBD1. The CDR3 length is 13 residues. Germline V gives CDR1 SNHLY, CDR2 FYNNEI. In DNA, the CDR3 is TGTACGTTCAGGGACAGATCTAACTGTGGCTACACCTTC. This codes for CTFRDRSNCGYTF.

There are many counts of this clonotype. This chain uses TRBV6-2 or TRBV6-3 with TRBJ2-1; D unresolved. Per the germline V gene, CDR1 is MNHEY and CDR2 is SVGEGT. Trimming left V 3 bases short and J 2 bases short, with 5 bases between. CDR3 length equals 13 residues. CDR3 sequence: CASSYTAYNEQFF. In nucleotides, the CDR3 is TGTGCCAGCAGTTATACCGCCTACAATGAGCAGTTCTTC.

This clonotype was recorded many times. The chain employs TRBV3-1 and TRBJ2-3; possibly TRBD2 for D (6 bases). V dropped 8 bases and J dropped 2 bases, with 14 bases sitting between them. There are 14 residues in the CDR3. The germline CDR1 and CDR2 sequences are LGHDT and YNNKEL (reference sequence). The CDR3 spells CASGSSATTDTQYF. CDR3 sequence (DNA): TGTGCCAGCGGGTCTAGCGCTACCACAGATACGCAGTATTTT.

Of note for this clonotype: A read error may be the cause here, since a much bigger clone is one base away. The conserved phenylalanine or tryptophan normally closing the CDR3 is absent here, so this likely arose from a read error. V usage is TRBV14 and J usage is TRBJ1-2; D possibly corresponds to TRBD1 (5 bases). V was pared by 1 base and J by 6 bases, with 12 bases between. This CDR3 is built from 14 residues. Germline CDR1 reads SGHDN; CDR2 reads FVKESK. In DNA, the CDR3 is TGTGCCAGCAGCCAAGCTGGGGGGTTAAATGGCTACACCCTC. Residues: CASSQAGGLNGYTL.

At least ten counts were recorded for this clonotype. The chain combines TRBV5-1 with TRBJ1-2; D unresolved. Per germline, CDR1 SGHRS and CDR2 YFSETQ. V shed 2 bases and J shed 0 bases, with 8 bases lying between them. This CDR3 is built from 14 residues. The CDR3 DNA reads as TGCGCCAGCAGCTTTTCAAGGCCTAACTATGGCTACACCTTC. This gives the protein CASSFSRPNYGYTF.

This clonotype was observed a handful of times. The rearrangement links TRBV5-1 to TRBJ2-1; D assignment may be TRBD1 or TRBD2 (6 bases each). The CDR3 has 15 residues. The germline gives CDR1 SGHRS, CDR2 YFSETQ. V was trimmed by 1 base and J by 3 bases, leaving 11 bases between them. CDR3 nucleotides: TGCGCCAGCAGCTTGACTAGCAGGGGCTACAATGAGCAGTTCTTC. Amino acid sequence: CASSLTSRGYNEQFF.

The table lists this clonotype with many counts. The rearrangement uses TRBV20-1 and TRBJ2-7, with 9 bases that match TRBD1. Germline values: CDR1 DFQATT, CDR2 SNEGSKA (reference sequence). Trimming took 6 bases from V and 0 from J; bases not matched to a gene: 3. The CDR3 has 13 residues. The CDR3, as DNA: TGCAGTGCCGGACAGGGGTCCTCCTACGAGCAGTACTTC. Protein: CSAGQGSSYEQYF.